These 20 T cell receptor beta chains share one sample of origin, sequenced in a study of blood T cell repertoires in COVID-19. Clones were sequenced by immunoSEQ multiplex PCR, and TCRdb holds only the in-frame ones, with some missing. The table shows about 230,000 clones, with approximately 80% occurring only once. The sample consisted of peripheral blood. The receptors here all came from a man aged 35-49 years with acute or convalescent COVID-19.

The chain carries TRBV7-9 and TRBJ1-1; TRBD1 is a possible D gene (5 bases). Between the trimmed V and J ends, which lost 5 bases and 5 bases, there was a span of 15 bases. Germline CDR1 SEHNR, CDR2 FQNEAQ (reference sequence). This CDR3 comprises 14 residues. This chain's CDR3 is CASSKDTSITEAFF. The CDR3, as DNA: TGTGCCAGCAGCAAGGACACCTCTATAACTGAAGCTTTCTTT.

Concerning this clone: The identical CDR3 is also encoded by other nucleotide sequences in the sample. The CDR3 here is CASSLSRGTEAFF. In DNA form, the CDR3 reads TGTGCCAGCAGCTTATCCCGGGGCACTGAAGCTTTCTTT. This rearrangement joins TRBV7-2 to TRBJ1-1, with D uncertain. Trimming cost V 2 bases and J 4 bases, with 8 bases left between them. Germline assignment: CDR1 SGHTA and CDR2 FQGNSA. The CDR3 covers 13 residues. Looking up the rest from reference TRBV7-2 and TRBJ1-1 gives the full variable domain: GAGVSQSPSNKVTEKGKDVELRCDPISGHTALYWYRQSLGQGLEFLIYFQGNSAPDKSGLPSDRFSAERTGGSVSTLTIQRTQQEDSAVYLCASSLSRGTEAFFGQGTRLTVV.

This clone was counted many times. The chain joins TRBV30 to TRBJ2-7, with TRBD2 matching 7 bases. In germline, CDR1 is GTSNPN, CDR2 SVGIG (reference sequence). J lost 7 bases, V lost 0 bases, and 9 bases had no gene match. The CDR3 runs 14 residues. CDR3 protein: CAWSVYQGAGEQYF. CDR3 DNA: TGTGCCTGGAGTGTGTATCAGGGAGCGGGGGAGCAGTACTTC.

The chain joins TRBV6-6 to TRBJ1-2; D is unresolved. Germline values: CDR1 MNHNY, CDR2 SVGAGI (reference sequence). CDR3 length: 17 amino acids. V was cut by 5 bases and J by 5 bases, with 24 bases left in between. In DNA form, the CDR3 reads TGTGCCAGCAGTCCATTAGCTCGGGTCCGCGGTCGTTATGGCTACACCTTC. It codes for CASSPLARVRGRYGYTF.

This clone occurred many times. The chain is built from TRBV20-1 and TRBJ2-1, with D unclear. The CDR3 has 11 residues. V lost 7 bases and J 4 bases, leaving 8 bases between the germline ends. Germline CDR1 is DFQATT and CDR2 is SNEGSKA (reference sequence). The CDR3, as DNA: TGCAGTGTTTCGTCGTACAATGAGCAGTTCTTC. Its protein product is CSVSSYNEQFF.

This clone was detected ten times or more. The chain uses TRBV5-4 and TRBJ2-7, with a tentative D call TRBD2 (6 bases). The CDR3 is 16 residues long. Germline V gene data show CDR1 as SGHNT and CDR2 as YYREEE (reference sequence). V was clipped by 0 bases and J by 3 bases, with 16 bases between them. In DNA, the CDR3 is TGTGCCAGCAGCTTGGCCCCAGGAGGGAACCTCTACGAGCAGTACTTC. Translated, it gives CASSLAPGGNLYEQYF.

The chain recombines TRBV5-6 with TRBJ2-7; no clear D. The CDR3 loop spans 13 amino acids. Germline V gene data show CDR1 as SGHDT and CDR2 as YYEEEE. Trimming left V 0 bases short and J 0 bases short, with 4 bases between. This CDR3 reads CASSLVYSYEQYF. CDR3 nucleotides: TGTGCCAGCAGCTTGGTATACTCCTACGAGCAGTACTTC.

This chain uses TRBV6-2 or TRBV6-3 with TRBJ2-5, with TRBD2 matching over 11 bases. Germline trimming cut 5 bases from V and 0 bases from J; bases unmatched to any gene: 20. CDR1 is MNHEY, CDR2 SVGEGT, per germline. The CDR3 extends over 21 amino acids. Here the CDR3 reads CASSTIDSFRVAGGNQETQYF. In nucleotides, the CDR3 is TGTGCCAGCAGTACCATCGACAGTTTTAGGGTAGCGGGAGGGAACCAAGAGACCCAGTACTTC.

The chain uses TRBV29-1 and TRBJ2-5; no reliable D call. CDR3 length: 13 amino acids. CDR1 and CDR2 (germline): SQVTM, ANQGSEA. Deletions cut 2 bases from V and 4 bases from J, with 11 bases between. The CDR3 loop is CSVELPSGETQYF. The CDR3 DNA sequence: TGCAGCGTTGAATTGCCGAGTGGAGAGACCCAGTACTTC.

The chain joins TRBV6-2 or TRBV6-3 to TRBJ2-7; 9 positions agree with TRBD2. From germline, CDR1 is MNHEY and CDR2 SVGEGT. J gave up 2 bases and V 6 bases, and 2 bases lay outside the gene matches. The CDR3 sequence is 13 residues long. In DNA form, the CDR3 reads TGTGCCAGCAGACCTAGCGGGGCCTACGAGCAGTACTTC. Amino acid sequence: CASRPSGAYEQYF.

The rearrangement joins TRBV30 to TRBJ1-4, with 12 positions matching TRBD1. The V gene end was trimmed by 1 base and the J gene end by 0 bases; junction bases not matched to a gene: 9. The germline V gene encodes CDR1 GTSNPN and CDR2 SVGIG (reference sequence). This CDR3 spans 19 amino acids. The CDR3 is CAWSAGQGALTATNEKLFF. CDR3 DNA: TGTGCCTGGAGTGCGGGACAGGGGGCGCTTACAGCAACTAATGAAAAACTGTTTTTT.

This clone was observed a handful of times. The chain recombines TRBV6-6 with TRBJ2-2; the match to TRBD1 covers 9 bases. J lost 2 bases, V lost 5 bases, and 9 bases had no gene match. This CDR3 spans 17 amino acids. Germline-derived CDR1 and CDR2 are MNHNY and SVGAGI (reference sequence). CDR3 in amino acids: CASSLGRQGDNTGELFF. In DNA form, the CDR3 reads TGTGCCAGCAGTCTGGGTCGACAGGGGGATAACACCGGGGAGCTGTTTTTT.

The chain has TRBV12-3 or TRBV12-4 and TRBJ1-5, with TRBD1 identical over 7 bases. The V and J ends lost 7 bases and 9 bases, in that order; junction bases with no gene match: 9. The length of the CDR3 is 13 residues. DNA for the CDR3: TGTGCCAGCACCGGGACAGCCAGAGGGCCCCAGCATTTT. Translating it yields CASTGTARGPQHF.

The rearrangement links TRBV25-1 to TRBJ2-5; 10 bases match TRBD2. The CDR3 length is 16 residues. Trimming at V came to 4 bases and at J to 4 bases, leaving 9 bases not matched to a gene. Per germline, CDR1 MGHDK and CDR2 SYGVNS. The DNA for the CDR3 is TGTGCCAGCAGTGGTTTTTTAGCGGGAGGCGGAGAGACCCAGTACTTC. Amino acids: CASSGFLAGGGETQYF. The variable domain in full, completed from reference TRBV25-1 and TRBJ2-5, reads EADIYQTPRYLVIGTGKKITLECSQTMGHDKMYWYQQDPGMELHLIHYSYGVNSTEKGDLSSESTVSRIRTEHFPLTLESARPSHTSQYLCASSGFLAGGGETQYFGPGTRLLVL.

This clone was recorded a few times. CDR3 residues: CASSQRGGTFSYEQYF. CDR3 DNA sequence: TGTGCCAGCAGCCAAAGAGGTGGGACTTTCTCCTACGAGCAGTACTTC. The chain links TRBV3-1 (or the pseudogene TRBV3-2) to TRBJ2-7; a possible D gene is TRBD2 (6 bases). The germline V gene encodes CDR1 LGHDT and CDR2 YNNKEL (reference sequence). Trimming removed 2 bases at V and 0 bases at J, with 14 bases between. The CDR3 runs 16 residues.

The chain is built from TRBV9 and TRBJ2-1; TRBD2 matches at 8 bases. Germline V gives CDR1 SGDLS, CDR2 YYNGEE. The CDR3 spans 14 residues. The junction had 11 bases not matched to a gene; V was cut back by 7 bases and J by 8 bases. The CDR3, as DNA: TGTGCCAGCGACGGGAGGGTGCCCCCCCATGAGCAGTTCTTC. Its protein is CASDGRVPPHEQFF.

The chain employs TRBV24-1 and TRBJ2-5, with 8 bases lining up with TRBD1. This CDR3 has 13 residues. The germline V gene has CDR1 KGHDR and CDR2 SFDVKD. The ends lost 9 bases at V and 5 bases at J; junction bases unmatched: 7. CDR3 region: CATSDRAGETQYF. For the CDR3, the DNA is TGTGCCACCTCGGACAGGGCTGGGGAGACCCAGTACTTC.

J is TRBJ2-3 and V is TRBV9; 7 bases line up with TRBD2. V was pared by 6 bases and J by 2 bases, with 15 bases of the junction left unmatched. From germline, CDR1 is SGDLS and CDR2 YYNGEE. The CDR3 spans 17 residues. The CDR3 is CASNTLGASGITDTQYF. The DNA for the CDR3 is TGTGCCAGCAACACGCTTGGGGCTAGCGGTATCACAGATACGCAGTATTTT.

This CDR3 is CASSLSADGTGVEVTEAFF. CDR3 sequence (DNA): TGTGCCAGCAGCTTATCCGCGGACGGGACAGGGGTTGAGGTCACTGAAGCTTTCTTT. The V call is TRBV7-6, the J call TRBJ1-1; 10 bases line up with TRBD1. Germline V gene sequence: CDR1 SGHVS, CDR2 FNYEAQ. The CDR3 covers 19 residues. J was trimmed by 4 bases and V by 2 bases; bases with no gene match: 16.

The chain uses TRBV6-6 and TRBJ2-7, with TRBD2 identical over 16 bases. The germline gives CDR1 MNHNY, CDR2 SVGAGI (reference sequence). Trimming took 2 bases from V and 5 from J; bases not matched to a gene: 3. This CDR3 is built from 16 residues. The CDR3 spells CASSYGTSGRGHEQYF. As DNA, the CDR3 is TGTGCCAGCAGTTACGGGACTAGCGGGAGGGGCCACGAGCAGTACTTC.